One sample yielded the 28 T cell receptor beta chains listed below, sequenced in a study of shared clonotypes between healthy human individuals (dated by TCRdb to about 2020). Library creation used the immunoSEQ multiplex PCR assay. What TCRdb holds here is the immuneACCESS table cut down to in-frame rearrangements. Part of the clones is not present; checked against another copy, under half of the missing clones reflect an unresolved V gene, and the others are unexplained. For this sample the table gives about 230,000 clones, of which just over 65% were detected only once. Clones ranked in the top ten supply 11% of the sample. Material for sequencing was memory CD4+ T cells sorted from blood. The sample's cell subset or site label is to be understood as: CD45RA-negative fraction. Receptors were obtained from a man aged 25-40 years in good health.

Here the CDR3 DNA reads TGTGCCAGCTCTTCTCAGGGACCCCAAGAGACCCAGTACTTC. It codes for CASSSQGPQETQYF. The V gene is TRBV18, the J gene TRBJ2-5; perhaps D is TRBD1 or TRBD2 (5 bases each). Germline CDR1 KGHSH, CDR2 LQKENI. The V gene lost 6 bases and the J gene lost 1 base, with 12 bases spanning the gap. The CDR3 extends over 14 amino acids.

This clone occurred a few times. The chain combines TRBV10-3 with TRBJ2-7; 9 bases line up with TRBD1. Per germline, CDR1 ENHRY and CDR2 SYGVKD. The CDR3 has 12 residues. V dropped 6 bases and J dropped 9; count of bases not matched to a gene: 6. This CDR3 reads CAIRGQGMLQYF. CDR3 sequence (DNA): TGTGCCATCAGAGGACAGGGGATGCTGCAGTACTTC.

The J gene is TRBJ1-1, the V gene TRBV11-2, with D unclear. Germline V gives CDR1 SGHAT, CDR2 FQNNGV. The V end was cut by 5 bases, the J end by 7 bases, with 11 bases between. There are 12 residues in the CDR3. In nucleotides, the CDR3 is TGTGCCAGCAGCGAAGAGGCGGGTGAAGCTTTCTTT. It translates to CASSEEAGEAFF.

V gene TRBV6-1 combines with J gene TRBJ2-2; 9 bases match TRBD1. Germline trimming cut 7 bases from V and 7 bases from J; bases unmatched to any gene: 10. This CDR3 has 15 residues. CDR1 is MNHNS, CDR2 SASEGT, per germline. The CDR3 region is CASIPGQGYIGELFF. DNA of the CDR3: TGTGCCAGCATCCCGGGACAGGGATATATCGGGGAGCTGTTTTTT.

J is TRBJ2-6 and V is TRBV27; possible D gene TRBD1, 5 bases. Germline assignment: CDR1 MNHEY and CDR2 SMNVEV (reference sequence). V was clipped by 2 bases and J by 0 bases, with 17 bases between them. This CDR3 is 19 amino acids long. CDR3 in amino acids: CASSLRTIGVGSGANVLTF. DNA for the CDR3: TGTGCCAGCAGTTTAAGGACCATAGGGGTGGGCTCTGGGGCCAACGTCCTGACTTTC.

The V gene is TRBV5-1, the J gene TRBJ2-7; TRBD1 agrees at 9 bases. Trimming took 4 bases from V and 2 from J; bases not matched to a gene: 7. Germline V gives CDR1 SGHRS, CDR2 YFSETQ. The CDR3 runs to 15 residues. The CDR3 DNA is TGCGCCAGCAGCCCCGACAGGGGGGGTACCTACGAGCAGTACTTC. It codes for CASSPDRGGTYEQYF.

V is TRBV7-2 and J is TRBJ1-2; perhaps TRBD1 as D (6 bases). Trimming left V 5 bases short and J 4 bases short, with 8 bases between. The length of the CDR3 is 12 residues. Germline V gives CDR1 SGHTA, CDR2 FQGNSA. CDR3 DNA: TGTGCCAGCAGCGTACAGGGCTATGGCTACACCTTC. This encodes CASSVQGYGYTF.

V and J are TRBV28 and TRBJ2-1; D is ambiguous. This CDR3 region has 16 residues. V was shortened by 7 bases and J by 6 bases, with 22 bases between the two germline ends. Germline V gives CDR1 MDHEN, CDR2 SYDVKM. The CDR3 nucleotides are TGTGCCAGCACTCTTTTTAAGACCACAAAGGGCAATGAGCAGTTCTTC. This gives the protein CASTLFKTTKGNEQFF. The entire variable domain, with the rest obtained from reference TRBV28 and TRBJ2-1, is as follows: DVKVTQSSRYLVKRTGEKVFLECVQDMDHENMFWYRQDPGLGLRLIYFSYDVKMKEKGDIPEGYSVSREKKERFSLILESASTNQTSMYLCASTLFKTTKGNEQFFGPGTRLTVL.

A few counts support this clone. The chain uses TRBV10-1 and TRBJ2-7; 8 positions agree with TRBD1. Germline V CDR1 and CDR2: WNHNN, SYGVQD (reference sequence). This CDR3 has 13 residues. J was trimmed by 1 base and V by 5 bases; bases with no gene match: 1. CDR3 residues: CASSRTGSYEQYF. The DNA of the CDR3 is TGCGCCAGCAGTCGGACAGGGTCCTACGAGCAGTACTTC.

V and J are TRBV7-8 and TRBJ2-7; 8 bases are a match to TRBD2. There are 14 residues in the CDR3. Unmatched junction bases numbered 6, after V lost 3 bases and J lost 5 bases. The germline V gene encodes CDR1 SGHVS and CDR2 FQNEAQ. CDR3 nucleotide sequence: TGTGCCAGCAGCTTCGTAGTGACTAGCGACGAGCAGTACTTC. Translating it yields CASSFVVTSDEQYF.

On this clone: Other nucleotide sequences from this sample produce the same CDR3. The genes are TRBV11-2 and TRBJ2-2; D uncertain. CDR1 is SGHAT and CDR2 is FQNNGV in the germline V gene. V was pared by 0 bases and J by 4 bases, with 3 bases between. The CDR3 loop spans 13 amino acids. CDR3 protein: CASSLDFTGELFF. The CDR3 bases are TGTGCCAGCAGCTTAGATTTCACCGGGGAGCTGTTTTTT.

The chain combines TRBV18 with TRBJ2-7; no clear D gene. The germline V gene encodes CDR1 KGHSH and CDR2 LQKENI. V was pared by 2 bases and J by 3 bases, with 17 bases between. The CDR3 has 16 amino acids. For the CDR3, the DNA is TGTGCCAGCTCACCAATTCTGGATTCACAGTACTACGAGCAGTACTTC. Encoded protein: CASSPILDSQYYEQYF.

The rearrangement uses TRBV11-2 and TRBJ1-1; D possibly corresponds to TRBD1 (5 bases). With 4 bases removed from V and 1 base from J, the gap between germline ends came to 13 bases. The germline V gene has CDR1 SGHAT and CDR2 FQNNGV. This CDR3 has 15 amino acids. DNA of the CDR3: TGTGCCAGCAGCTCGTCCGGGGCTTGGAACACTGAAGCTTTCTTT. Its protein product is CASSSSGAWNTEAFF.

In this sample, this clone turned up once. V usage is TRBV28 and J usage is TRBJ2-7; TRBD2 matches at 8 bases. CDR1 and CDR2 from the germline V gene are MDHEN and SYDVKM. Trimming removed 5 bases from V and 4 bases from J; junction bases left unmatched: 7. The CDR3 covers 14 residues. The CDR3 DNA reads as TGTGCCAGCAGTCGCGGGGGGATACTGTACGAGCAGTACTTC. Translated, it gives CASSRGGILYEQYF.

The V and J genes are TRBV27 and TRBJ2-1, with 13 bases aligning to TRBD2. The germline CDR1 and CDR2 sequences are MNHEY and SMNVEV (reference sequence). The CDR3 is 16 residues long. V lost 5 bases and J lost 10; bases outside the gene matches: 11. CDR3 bases: TGTGCCAGCAGTCAGACAAGACTAGCGGGAGGTAGCGAGCAGTTCTTC. It codes for CASSQTRLAGGSEQFF.

This clone appeared a few times. The chain links TRBV13 to TRBJ2-7, with 9 bases identical to TRBD2. Germline loops: CDR1 PRHDT, CDR2 FYEKMQ (reference sequence). The CDR3 spans 16 residues. V gave up 5 bases and J gave up 3 bases; unmatched junction bases: 11. The chain's CDR3 is CASSMRTSEVLYEQYF. The CDR3 DNA sequence: TGTGCCAGCAGCATGAGGACTAGCGAGGTCCTCTACGAGCAGTACTTC. The variable domain in full, with the rest retrieved from reference TRBV13 and TRBJ2-7, is AAGVIQSPRHLIKEKRETATLKCYPIPRHDTVYWYQQGPGQDPQFLISFYEKMQSDKGSIPDRFSAQQFSDYHSELNMSSLELGDSALYFCASSMRTSEVLYEQYFGPGTRLTVT.

The rearrangement joins TRBV5-1 to TRBJ2-7, with TRBD1 as a possible D gene (6 bases). CDR1 SGHRS and CDR2 YFSETQ come from the germline V gene. V shed 1 base and J shed 7 bases, with 9 bases lying between them. The CDR3 runs 12 residues. The CDR3 DNA reads TGCGCCAGCAGCTTGAATCAGGGGGAGCAGTACTTC. Translation: CASSLNQGEQYF.

The chain employs TRBV11-2 and TRBJ1-1; 11 positions agree with TRBD1. This CDR3 region has 17 residues. Germline V lookup: CDR1 SGHAT, CDR2 FQNNGV. J gave up 4 bases and V 4 bases, and 11 bases lay outside the gene matches. The CDR3 region has the DNA TGTGCCAGCAGCTCTCTCCCGGTCGGGACAGGGGGCACTGAAGCTTTCTTT. It encodes CASSSLPVGTGGTEAFF.

This rearrangement joins TRBV9 to TRBJ2-3; D possibly corresponds to TRBD2 (6 bases). Between the trimmed V and J ends, which lost 2 bases and 4 bases, there was a span of 14 bases. Germline lookup yields CDR1 SGDLS and CDR2 YYNGEE. This CDR3 spans 15 amino acids. Here the CDR3 reads CASSVRDLNSDTQYF. The CDR3 DNA sequence: TGTGCCAGCAGCGTTCGGGACTTAAACTCAGATACGCAGTATTTT.

The chain couples TRBV6-5 to TRBJ1-1; D is unresolved. The V and J ends lost 3 bases and 5 bases respectively, with 13 bases between them. Germline V gene data show CDR1 as MNHEY and CDR2 as SVGAGI. This CDR3 comprises 14 residues. CDR3 sequence reads: CASSYRSDWTEAFF. The CDR3 bases are TGTGCCAGCAGTTATCGGTCAGATTGGACTGAAGCTTTCTTT.

Of note for this clone: A much bigger clone sits one base away, suggesting this may be a read error. The J gene is TRBJ1-1, the V gene TRBV6-6; TRBD1 is a possible D gene (6 bases). This CDR3 region has 16 residues. The germline V gene has CDR1 MNHNY and CDR2 SVGAGI (reference sequence). V shed 2 bases and J shed 2 bases, with 15 bases lying between them. The CDR3 is CASSYPPGTINTEAFF. Here the CDR3 DNA reads TGTGCCAGCAGTTACCCTCCCGGGACAATCAACACTGAAGCTTTCTTT.

The chain is built from TRBV27 and TRBJ2-7; D is ambiguous. The CDR3 extends over 13 amino acids. Deletions cut 0 bases from V and 3 bases from J, with 6 bases between. Germline assignment: CDR1 MNHEY and CDR2 SMNVEV (reference sequence). CDR3 residues: CASSLSGFYEQYF. In nucleotides, the CDR3 is TGTGCCAGCAGTTTATCAGGGTTCTACGAGCAGTACTTC.

This rearrangement joins TRBV4-2 to TRBJ2-7; 15 nucleotides match TRBD2. V dropped 1 base and J dropped 1; count of bases not matched to a gene: 5. The germline V gene encodes CDR1 LGHNA and CDR2 YNFKEQ. CDR3 length: 18 residues. The chain's CDR3 is CASSQGYGTSGRSYEQYF. The CDR3 region has the DNA TGTGCCAGCAGCCAAGGATATGGGACTAGCGGGAGGTCCTACGAGCAGTACTTC.

This clone has only a few counts. The rearrangement links TRBV30 to TRBJ2-6; D possibly corresponds to TRBD2 (7 bases). This CDR3 has 14 amino acids. V lost 4 bases, J lost 4 bases, and 11 bases lay in between. The germline gives CDR1 GTSNPN, CDR2 SVGIG (reference sequence). The DNA of the CDR3 is TGTGCCTGGACTCCGGGGGGCGGGGCCAACGTCCTGACTTTC. It codes for CAWTPGGGANVLTF.

The chain couples TRBV28 to TRBJ2-5; 7 positions agree with TRBD2. J was trimmed by 5 bases and V by 2 bases; bases with no gene match: 2. Germline assignment: CDR1 MDHEN and CDR2 SYDVKM. This CDR3 comprises 13 residues. Here the CDR3 reads CASSLAGAETQYF. The DNA of the CDR3 is TGTGCCAGCAGTTTAGCGGGAGCGGAGACCCAGTACTTC.

V and J are TRBV6-4 and TRBJ2-5; D is uncertain. Germline loops: CDR1 MRHNA, CDR2 SNTAGT. The CDR3 totals 14 residues. With 2 bases removed from V and 4 bases from J, the gap between germline ends came to 11 bases. CDR3 nucleotide sequence: TGTGCCAGCAGTGACAGGGTGATGGGAGAGACCCAGTACTTC. Translating gives CASSDRVMGETQYF.

The V and J genes are TRBV5-8 and TRBJ1-1; 12 nucleotides align to TRBD1. V dropped 4 bases and J dropped 3; count of bases not matched to a gene: 10. The germline gives CDR1 SGHTS, CDR2 YDEGEE. This CDR3 spans 17 amino acids. CDR3 region: CASSPRDRGLRDTEAFF. In DNA form, the CDR3 reads TGTGCCAGCAGCCCCCGGGACAGGGGGCTACGGGACACTGAAGCTTTCTTT.

The V gene is TRBV14, the J gene TRBJ1-5; D is undetermined. Germline-derived CDR1 and CDR2 are SGHDN and FVKESK. V dropped 3 bases and J dropped 9 bases, with 12 bases sitting between them. CDR3 size: 13 residues. CDR3 amino acids: CASSQGIGWPQHF. Here the CDR3 DNA reads TGTGCCAGCAGCCAGGGGATCGGTTGGCCCCAGCATTTT.